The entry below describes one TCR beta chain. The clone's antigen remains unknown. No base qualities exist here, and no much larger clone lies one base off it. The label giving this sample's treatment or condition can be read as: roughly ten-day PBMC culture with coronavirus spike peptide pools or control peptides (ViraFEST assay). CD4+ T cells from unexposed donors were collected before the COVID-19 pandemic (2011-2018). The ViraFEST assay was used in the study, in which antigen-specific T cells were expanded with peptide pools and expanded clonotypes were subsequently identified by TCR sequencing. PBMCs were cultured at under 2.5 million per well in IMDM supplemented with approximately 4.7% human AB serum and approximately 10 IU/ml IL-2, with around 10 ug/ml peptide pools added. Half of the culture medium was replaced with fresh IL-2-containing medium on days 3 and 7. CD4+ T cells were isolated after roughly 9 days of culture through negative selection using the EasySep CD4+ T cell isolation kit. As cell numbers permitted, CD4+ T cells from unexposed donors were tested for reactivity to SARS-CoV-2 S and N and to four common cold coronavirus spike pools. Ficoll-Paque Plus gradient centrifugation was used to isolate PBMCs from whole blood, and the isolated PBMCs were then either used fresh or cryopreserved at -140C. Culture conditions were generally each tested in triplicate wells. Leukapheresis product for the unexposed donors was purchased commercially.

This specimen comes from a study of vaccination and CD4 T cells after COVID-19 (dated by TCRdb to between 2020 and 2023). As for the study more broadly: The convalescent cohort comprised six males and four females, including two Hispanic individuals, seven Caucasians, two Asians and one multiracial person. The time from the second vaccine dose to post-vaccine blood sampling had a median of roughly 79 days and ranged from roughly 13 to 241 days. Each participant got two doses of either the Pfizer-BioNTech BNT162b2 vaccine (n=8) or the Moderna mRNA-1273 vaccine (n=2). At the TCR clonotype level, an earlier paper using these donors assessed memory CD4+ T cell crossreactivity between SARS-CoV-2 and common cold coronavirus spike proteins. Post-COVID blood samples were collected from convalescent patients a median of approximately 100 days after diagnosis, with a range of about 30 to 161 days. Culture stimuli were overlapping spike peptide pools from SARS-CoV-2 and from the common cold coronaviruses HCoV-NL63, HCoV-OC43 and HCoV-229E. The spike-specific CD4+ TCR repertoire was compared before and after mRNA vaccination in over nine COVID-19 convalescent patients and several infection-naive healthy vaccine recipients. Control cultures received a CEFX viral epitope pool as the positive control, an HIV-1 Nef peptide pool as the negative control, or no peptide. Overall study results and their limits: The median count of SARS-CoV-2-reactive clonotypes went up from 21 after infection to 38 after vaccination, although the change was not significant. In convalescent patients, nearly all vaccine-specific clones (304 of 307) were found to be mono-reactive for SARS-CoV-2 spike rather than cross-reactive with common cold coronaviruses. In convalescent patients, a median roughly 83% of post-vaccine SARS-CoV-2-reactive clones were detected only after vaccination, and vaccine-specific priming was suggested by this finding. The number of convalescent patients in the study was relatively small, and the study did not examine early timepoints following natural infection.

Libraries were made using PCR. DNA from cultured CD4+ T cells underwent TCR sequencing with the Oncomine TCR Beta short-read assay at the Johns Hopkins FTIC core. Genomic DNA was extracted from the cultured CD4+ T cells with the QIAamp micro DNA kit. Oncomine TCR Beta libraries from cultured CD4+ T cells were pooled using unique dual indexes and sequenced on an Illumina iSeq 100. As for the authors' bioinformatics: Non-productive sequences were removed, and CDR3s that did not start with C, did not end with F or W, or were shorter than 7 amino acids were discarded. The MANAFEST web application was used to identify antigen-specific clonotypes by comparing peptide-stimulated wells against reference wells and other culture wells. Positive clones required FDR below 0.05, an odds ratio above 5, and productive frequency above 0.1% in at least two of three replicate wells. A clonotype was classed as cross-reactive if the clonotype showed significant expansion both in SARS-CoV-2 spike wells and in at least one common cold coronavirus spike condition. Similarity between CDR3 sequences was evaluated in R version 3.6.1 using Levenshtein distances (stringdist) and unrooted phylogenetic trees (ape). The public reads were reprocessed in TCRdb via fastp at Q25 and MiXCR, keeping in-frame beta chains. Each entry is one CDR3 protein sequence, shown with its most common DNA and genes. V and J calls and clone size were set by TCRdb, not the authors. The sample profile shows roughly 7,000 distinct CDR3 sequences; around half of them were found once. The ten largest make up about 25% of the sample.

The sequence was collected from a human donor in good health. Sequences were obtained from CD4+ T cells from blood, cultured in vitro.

The sequenced DNA: TGCGCCAGCAGTGAGGGACTAACTCACAATGAGCAGTTCTTC. This encodes CASSEGLTHNEQFF. The V gene is TRBV10-1 and the J gene is TRBJ2-1, with a tentative D gene TRBD2 over 6 matching bases. The junction shows trimming of 2 bases on V and 5 bases on J, plus 10 bases between the germline ends. According to the germline V gene (reference sequence), CDR1 reads WNHNN and CDR2 reads SYGVQD. From the cysteine up to the phenylalanine, the CDR3 has a length of 14 residues. Here the CDR3 DNA is all that survives: 42 bases in frame from base 1.